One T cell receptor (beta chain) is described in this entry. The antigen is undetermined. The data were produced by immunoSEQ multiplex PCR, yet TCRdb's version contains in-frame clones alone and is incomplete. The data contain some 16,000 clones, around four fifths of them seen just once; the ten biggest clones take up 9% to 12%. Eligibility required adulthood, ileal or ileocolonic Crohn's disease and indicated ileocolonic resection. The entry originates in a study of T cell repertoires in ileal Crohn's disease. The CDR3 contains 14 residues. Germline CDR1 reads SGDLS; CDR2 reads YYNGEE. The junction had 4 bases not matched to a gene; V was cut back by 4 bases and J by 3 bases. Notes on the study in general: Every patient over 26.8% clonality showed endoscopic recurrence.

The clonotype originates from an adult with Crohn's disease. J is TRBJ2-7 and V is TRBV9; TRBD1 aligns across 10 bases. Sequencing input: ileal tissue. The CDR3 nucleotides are TGTGCCAGCAGCCCTAGGACAGGGGGCTACGAGCAGTACTTC. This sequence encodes CASSPRTGGYEQYF.